This T cell receptor (beta chain) is drawn from a study of somatic mutations in cytotoxic T cells in rheumatoid arthritis. Germline V gene data show CDR1 as SEHNR and CDR2 as FQNEAQ (reference sequence). The CDR3 runs 16 residues. V was clipped by 3 bases and J by 8 bases, with 19 bases between them. The data were produced by immunoSEQ multiplex PCR, yet TCRdb's version contains in-frame clones alone and is incomplete. Of under 20,000 clones in the sample, about nine tenths are singletons; the top ten hold roughly 15%. This chain connects TRBV7-9 to TRBJ1-4; D perhaps matches TRBD1 (6 bases). The TCR originated in a man aged 40-50 years in good health. The specimen sequenced was CD8+ T cells sorted from blood. The CDR3 coding sequence is TGTGCCAGCAGCTTTCGAGGGGGTGGAGTTTACGAAAAACTGTTTTTT. Translating it yields CASSFRGGGVYEKLFF. Supplemented by reference TRBV7-9 and TRBJ1-4, the full variable domain reads DTGVSQNPRHKITKRGQNVTFRCDPISEHNRLYWYRQTLGQGPEFLTYFQNEAQLEKSRLLSDRFSAERPKGSFSTLEIQRTEQGDSAMYLCASSFRGGGVYEKLFFGSGTQLSVL.